This T cell receptor (beta chain) stems from a study of blood T cell repertoires in COVID-19. In the original workflow: Scientists estimated how many nucleated cells there were by amplifying reference gene primers. Only in-frame clones appear in the TCRdb table, and some are missing; sequencing was by immunoSEQ multiplex PCR. V, J and clone size are taken as reported in that table, and D and trimming were inferred from the DNA itself. In the table there are roughly 100,000 clones, roughly nine tenths of which are singletons. V dropped 3 bases and J dropped 0 bases, with 15 bases sitting between them. Germline V gene data show CDR1 as SQVTM and CDR2 as ANQGSEA. The CDR3 covers 16 residues.

Sequencing was done on a sample of peripheral blood. The receptor's source is a human donor in a cohort sampled during active COVID-19. The chain links TRBV29-1 to TRBJ1-3; tentatively, D is TRBD1 (5 bases). Here the CDR3 reads CSVDEGDSTSGNTIYF. DNA of the CDR3: TGCAGCGTTGATGAAGGGGACTCCACCTCTGGAAACACCATATATTTT.